What follows describes a single T cell receptor beta chain. This clone came up once. What antigen it recognizes has not been identified. Nothing much larger sits one base from this clone, and base qualities are not available. These data come from a study of cytomegalovirus exposure and HLA in healthy donors (dated by TCRdb to about 2017). Study-wide context: An earlier analysis of 550 to 700 of the donors reported approximately 300 Gb of sequence data and about 100 million unique TCR beta sequences from roughly 200 million T cells. The study aimed to test whether signatures of past pathogen exposure could be identified by cataloging public T cell receptors. The later analysis used no new phenotypic data to find candidate immune exposures, relying instead on TCR beta sequences and their occurrence across donors. A separate validation cohort of roughly 130 different subjects was used in addition to the 666-subject first cohort. Class I and class II HLA loci were covered by the typing at four-digit resolution. The study combined high-throughput TCR immunosequencing, statistical association of individual TCRs with disease status, and machine learning to predict cytomegalovirus infection status. A few DR-DQ haplotypes were treated as single units for association and clustering because of strong linkage in the cohort. All discovery cohort repertoires had been generated on a single sequencing platform. The number of typed donors differed by locus: roughly 629-640 for A, B, C, DRB1 and DQB1; approximately 520 for DQA1; around 610 for DPA1; and around 470 for DPB1. Among about 390 genotyped donors of the cohort, an average of 235,054 unique TCR beta nucleotide sequences were sequenced per donor, around a sixth of them non-productive. An early release that covered some 640 HLA-typed donors contained 300 to 350 gigabases of sequencing data and 80 million or so unique TCR sequences. Of the roughly 410 genotyped donors, 70% to 90% were placed in the genetic ancestry cluster associated with self-reported Caucasian donors. A later analysis re-analyzed previously published TCR beta repertoires from approximately 670 donors and added high-resolution HLA genotyping to study TCR occurrence patterns. Donor age, sex, ethnicity and CMV serostatus were compiled alongside the repertoire data. The T cell repertoires of several hundred subjects were profiled by immunosequencing and related to cytomegalovirus serostatus. A later genetic analysis took genome-wide SNP genotypes for about 55% of the roughly 700 donors and used that subset as a discovery cohort. An earlier analysis of 587 of the donors applied high-throughput TCR beta sequencing to assess whether each TCR beta V gene segment acted as functional or pseudogenic.

CDR3 length: 14 amino acids, cysteine to phenylalanine. Only CDR3 DNA remains: 42 bases, in frame from the first base. V was cut back by 1 base and J by 0 bases, leaving a gap of 6 bases between them. Per the germline V gene (reference sequence), LNHDA is the CDR1 and SQIVND is the CDR2. The library was made by the immunoSEQ multiplex PCR assay. For the multiplex PCR, a mixture combining 60 forward primers for TCR Vbeta segments and 13 reverse primers for TCR Jbeta segments was used. A multiplex PCR assay on genomic DNA amplified the CDR3 region of rearranged TCR beta genes. On the Illumina HiSeq System, the amplified TCR beta libraries were sequenced as 87-base-pair reads. In the source study's methods: In a later analysis, some 80 million unique TCR beta chains were counted across the roughly 700 repertoires, and about 9.9 million of these chains were shared by at least two donors. A nearest-neighbor algorithm error-corrected the raw reads and collapsed the reads into unique sequences, merging closely related sequences to remove PCR and sequencing errors. To assign V, D and J gene segments, CDR3 sequences were aligned to IMGT reference sequences. For a sequence to be retained, a match of at least six nucleotides to both a V gene segment and a J gene segment was required. Rearrangements were classified as productive when the CDR3 lacked stop codons and remained in frame with V and J, and all other rearrangements were classified as non-productive. CDR3 was defined by IMGT convention, running from the second conserved V-encoded cysteine to the conserved J-encoded phenylalanine. In an earlier analysis of around 570 of the donors, sequences lacking an unambiguous match to a single V gene segment were excluded. In an earlier analysis of 450 to 750 of the donors, a V segment was called functional when productive rearrangements were above 56.7%, and segregating when the standard deviation between donors exceeded 5%. A statistical classification framework was built to diagnose cytomegalovirus status from the catalog of TCR beta chain sequences. In a later analysis, TCR nucleotide sequences were compared against IMGT/GENE-DB human TR gene sequences so that V and J genes could be assigned. The TCRdist pipeline was used in a later analysis to assign CDR3 sequences and most-parsimonious VDJ recombination scenarios. In a later analysis, each TCR beta chain was defined by its CDR3 amino acid sequence together with its V-gene family, and reads lacking a unique V-gene family were excluded. As a way to deal with suspected cross-contamination and a sequencing artifact, a later analysis dropped 500 to 700 nucleotide sequences that were highly shared and had low generation probability. For each public chain, a later analysis derived a clonal expansion index from normalized ranks of inferred template counts within each repertoire. A later analysis computed generation probabilities with a VDJ recombination model fitted to out-of-frame rearrangements, and checked the results against IGoR. In a later analysis, TCR-TCR, TCR-HLA and TCR-CMV co-occurrence was scored with hypergeometric tests, and a repertoire-size bias correction was applied to TCR pairs. In a later analysis, false discovery rates were estimated by permuting HLA or CMV assignments 20 times. In a later analysis, co-occurring TCRs were grouped using DBSCAN, and TCRdist sequence similarity was added for clustering within HLA-allele-positive subsets. Repertoires with fewer than 30,000 or more than 120,000 public chains were left out of co-occurrence clustering, as were four to six repertoires with anomalous nucleotide sharing. The immuneACCESS repertoire file appears here via TCRdb, limited to in-frame rearrangements. These files lack a portion of the clones; in checked studies, under half of the deficit traces to unresolved V genes, and the cause of the others is not known. From that table come the V and J calls and clone size; the DNA was used to work out D and trimming. The sample includes about 200,000 clones, with 75% to 90% observed a single time. 2.7% of the sample lies in the top ten.

Overall study outcomes, separate from this receptor: A few of the identified cytomegalovirus-associated TCR beta chains were confirmed in vitro to be specific for cytomegalovirus antigens. The cohort was sequenced for TCR beta chains only, and without alpha or paired-chain data the features that could be detected were limited. A later analysis reported that several top co-occurrence clusters appeared linked to parvovirus B19, influenza, CMV and Epstein-Barr virus. Because the 87-base-pair reads could not distinguish some IMGT-functional V segments, including TRBV6-2 and TRBV6-3, those segments were excluded. The only immune exposure information available for the cohort was CMV serostatus. HLA typing was unavailable for some donors at each locus, so association tests used only the typed subset. A total of 150 or so TCR beta chains were listed by the study as associated with cytomegalovirus. A further reported finding was that TCR beta sequences accurately predicted the HLA-A and HLA-B alleles for most subjects in the first cohort. Across donors, most TCR sequences were observed very rarely, whereas some public TCRs were present in many individuals. The sequencing pipeline was judged likely to have produced a cluster of highly shared sequence variants as a technical artifact. The earlier analysis of nearly 600 of the donors excluded over 15 rarely observed V segments, including chromosome 9 orphons, because counts were too low. In a later analysis, TCR association rates were found to vary across HLA loci, with the most associated TCRs seen for DRB1 alleles and the fewest for HLA-C alleles. In both the original and validation cohorts, the classifier was reported to diagnose cytomegalovirus status with high specificity and sensitivity. In a later analysis, HLA-associated TCR beta chains showed more clonal expansion and lower generation probabilities than non-associated chains that were equally common. Correlated functional status among segregating V segments might reflect linkage disequilibrium, but an unknown experimental factor could not be ruled out. In a later analysis, most CMV-associated TCR beta chains were found to appear HLA-restricted, with HLA associations seemingly driven largely by CMV exposure. Presence/absence analyses assumed roughly uniform sequencing depth across donors, an assumption that may not hold. At a false discovery rate of 0.05, a later analysis linked fewer than 20,000 TCR beta sequences to specific HLA alleles. According to the authors, the approach could potentially be generalized to other disease states and immunological phenotypes. In an earlier analysis of some 500 of the donors, most TCR beta V segments were observed in productive rearrangements about 90% or about 30% of the time, broadly matching IMGT annotations. When HLA alleles, especially DR and DQ, strongly co-occurred, TCR associations were difficult to assign to individual alleles. A later genetic analysis associated a missense DCLRE1C variant with V-gene and J-gene trimming of TCR beta chains, and an independent cohort replicated the association. According to a later genetic analysis, donors in an Asian-associated ancestry cluster had fewer N-insertions in productive TCRs than the roughly 700-donor mean.

The cohort consisted of 666 healthy bone marrow donors. At the time of sampling, all cohort members were nominally healthy, though unrecorded immune exposures were likely present. The donor tested CMV seronegative and was one of the 352 seronegative cohort members. A peripheral blood sample was provided by each donor, and peripheral blood mononuclear cells were used for TCR beta sequencing. Genomic DNA was extracted from the blood cell samples with the Qiagen DNeasy Blood Extraction Kit. Sequenced input: PBMCs. The receptor's source is a woman in her 40s in good health and CMV-seronegative. The chain is assembled from TRBV19 and TRBJ1-2, with no confidently assigned D gene. The CDR3 has the sequence CASSIATANYGYTF. The DNA sequence is as follows: TGTGCCAGTAGTATAGCAACAGCTAACTATGGCTACACCTTC.